The 10 T cell receptor beta chains reported below all come from one sample, sequenced in a study of shared clonotypes between healthy human individuals. The table came from immunoSEQ multiplex PCR; TCRdb's copy has only in-frame clones and leaves some out. The data hold some 2,100,000 clones, with 95% observed a single time. What was sequenced was naive CD4+ T cells sorted from blood. Subset denoted: CD45RA+ positively selected. The receptors originated from a man aged 18 to 30 in good health.

The chain has TRBV18 and TRBJ1-3, with D possibly matching TRBD1 (6 bases). Germline V gives CDR1 KGHSH, CDR2 LQKENI. The CDR3 has 16 residues. Trimming removed 3 bases at V and 1 base at J, with 13 bases between. CDR3 loop: CASSPGTRASGNTIYF. In nucleotides, the CDR3 is TGTGCCAGCTCACCTGGGACAAGGGCGTCTGGAAACACCATATATTTT.

The V and J genes are TRBV5-1 and TRBJ2-3, with TRBD2 as a possible D gene (5 bases). Germline V gives CDR1 SGHRS, CDR2 YFSETQ. V was cut by 2 bases and J by 4 bases, with 11 bases left in between. The CDR3 sequence is 14 residues long. DNA for the CDR3: TGCGCCAGCAGCTTATCCGGGGAACCAGATACGCAGTATTTT. Translating it yields CASSLSGEPDTQYF.

The chain employs TRBV28 and TRBJ1-6; the match to TRBD1 covers 10 bases. Germline CDR1 MDHEN, CDR2 SYDVKM. V gave up 6 bases and J gave up 8 bases; unmatched junction bases: 7. The CDR3 has 15 amino acids. The CDR3 DNA sequence: TGTGCCAGCAGACAATCCGGGACAGGGGATTCACCCCTCCACTTT. Protein: CASRQSGTGDSPLHF.

The chain couples TRBV5-1 to TRBJ2-1; 7 bases map to TRBD1. Germline CDR1 reads SGHRS; CDR2 reads YFSETQ. This CDR3 is built from 15 residues. The J segment lost 4 bases and the V segment lost 1 base, leaving 5 bases of the junction unmatched. The CDR3 reads CASSLIGQEYNEQFF. The CDR3 DNA reads TGCGCCAGCAGCTTGATCGGACAGGAATACAATGAGCAGTTCTTC.

Note on this clone: The same CDR3 also results from other DNA sequences found in this sample. The CDR3 region has the DNA TGTGCCAGCAGTTACTGGGGGGGTACTGAAGCTTTCTTT. Its translation: CASSYWGGTEAFF. The gene calls are TRBV6-5 and TRBJ1-1, with D perhaps matching TRBD1 (5 bases). The CDR3 is made up of 13 amino acids. The germline V gene encodes CDR1 MNHEY and CDR2 SVGAGI. V dropped 1 base and J dropped 5 bases, with 8 bases sitting between them.

This clone has a single count. The rearrangement joins TRBV28 to TRBJ1-1; 7 nucleotides line up with TRBD1. Per the germline V gene, CDR1 is MDHEN and CDR2 is SYDVKM. This CDR3 region has 13 residues. J was trimmed by 6 bases and V by 5 bases; bases with no gene match: 6. CDR3 residues: CASSTGTAAEAFF. The DNA for the CDR3 is TGTGCCAGCAGTACTGGGACAGCGGCTGAAGCTTTCTTT. Together with reference TRBV28 and TRBJ1-1, the CDR3 gives the full variable domain: DVKVTQSSRYLVKRTGEKVFLECVQDMDHENMFWYRQDPGLGLRLIYFSYDVKMKEKGDIPEGYSVSREKKERFSLILESASTNQTSMYLCASSTGTAAEAFFGQGTRLTVV.

The rearrangement links TRBV5-6 to TRBJ2-5; 9 nucleotides match TRBD2. The CDR3 consists of 15 residues. CDR1 is SGHDT and CDR2 is YYEEEE in the germline V gene. Trimming removed 1 base from V and 4 bases from J; junction bases left unmatched: 5. This chain's CDR3 is CASSLTAGGSETQYF. The CDR3 DNA reads TGTGCCAGCAGCTTGACAGCGGGAGGATCAGAGACCCAGTACTTC.

V and J are TRBV7-2 and TRBJ2-3, with 8 positions matching TRBD2. There are 15 residues in the CDR3. J lost 2 bases, V lost 2 bases, and 3 bases had no gene match. Germline values: CDR1 SGHTA, CDR2 FQGNSA. The CDR3 bases are TGTGCCAGCAGCTTACGCGGGAGGTACACAGATACGCAGTATTTT. Translating it yields CASSLRGRYTDTQYF.

With respect to this clone: Distinct nucleotide sequences in the sample also encode this CDR3. V usage is TRBV20-1 and J usage is TRBJ2-7; D uncertain. CDR1 is DFQATT and CDR2 is SNEGSKA in the germline V gene (reference sequence). The CDR3 contains 11 residues. V was trimmed by 6 bases and J by 3 bases, leaving 9 bases between them. In DNA, the CDR3 is TGCAGTGCGAGCGAGAACTACGAGCAGTACTTC. It yields the protein CSASENYEQYF.

This chain connects TRBV11-2 to TRBJ1-6, with D uncertain. The CDR3 consists of 18 residues. V lost 5 bases and J lost 2, with 19 bases in between. Germline V gene data show CDR1 as SGHAT and CDR2 as FQNNGV. The DNA of the CDR3 is TGTGCCAGCAGCACGCCCGGGCTCAAAACCCCCTATAATTCACCCCTCCACTTT. It translates to CASSTPGLKTPYNSPLHF.